This T cell receptor (beta chain) was sequenced during a study of regulatory T cells in long-lasting Graves disease. Time point meaning: newly diagnosed GD, antithyroid drugs for less than 3 months. With RNA extracted from PBMCs as input, the TCR library was made. Relying on iRepertoire HTBI primers and Arm-PCR of CDR3 regions, the team built TCR beta libraries. TCRdb redid the calling of the multiplex PCR reads with MiXCR, one entry per CDR3 protein. The sample comprises approximately 400,000 distinct CDR3 sequences, under 15% of which are singletons, and over 15% rests with the top ten. There are many counts of this clonotype. Trimming took off 6 bases at V and 11 bases at J, with 17 bases between the two ends. The length of the CDR3 is 13 residues. Germline values: CDR1 SNHLY, CDR2 FYNNEI. Separately, the same data were catalogued under a study of T cells in Graves' hyperthyroidism and ophthalmopathy. This second study notes: The HTBI primer set drove a first-round RT-PCR of the TCR CDR3. Expanded thyroid clonotypes (above 0.001) were mostly also found in blood.

This clonotype was obtained from a young woman with Graves disease. The specimen was peripheral blood mononuclear cells (PBMCs), collected at new diagnosis, from a patient treated with antithyroid drugs. The chain uses TRBV2 and TRBJ2-4, with D perhaps assigned TRBD1 or TRBD2 (5 bases each). In DNA form, the CDR3 reads TGTGCCAGCAGCGCGCCGGGACCCTCTTTTCAGTACTTC. Amino acids: CASSAPGPSFQYF.